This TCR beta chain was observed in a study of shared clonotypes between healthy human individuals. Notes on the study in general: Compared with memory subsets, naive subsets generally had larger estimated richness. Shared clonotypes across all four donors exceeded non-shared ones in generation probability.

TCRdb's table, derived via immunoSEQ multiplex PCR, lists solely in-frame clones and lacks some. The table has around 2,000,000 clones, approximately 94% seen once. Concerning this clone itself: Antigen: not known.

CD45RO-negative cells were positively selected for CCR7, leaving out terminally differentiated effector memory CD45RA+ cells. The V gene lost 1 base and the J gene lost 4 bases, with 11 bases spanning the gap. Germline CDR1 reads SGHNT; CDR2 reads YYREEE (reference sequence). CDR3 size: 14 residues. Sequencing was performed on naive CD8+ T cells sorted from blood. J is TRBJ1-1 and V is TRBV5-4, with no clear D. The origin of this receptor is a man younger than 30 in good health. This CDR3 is CASSLREVSTEAFF. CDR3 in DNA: TGTGCCAGCAGCTTGAGGGAGGTGAGCACTGAAGCTTTCTTT.